The 23 T cell receptor beta chains in this list originate from one sample, sequenced in a study of beta chain features in type 1 diabetes. Overall study findings and caveats: Across all four CD4+ subsets, people with type 1 diabetes showed modestly shorter TCRB CDR3s.

These receptors' targets are unknown. Expressed TCRB transcripts were sequenced because the entire RNA isolate underwent reverse transcription. TCRdb's copy holds only in-frame clones and misses some; the assay was immunoSEQ multiplex PCR. The table includes around 240,000 clones, 15% to 20% detected once. The specimen sequenced was naive CD4+ T cells from blood. Receptor source: a man aged 25-40 years with type 1 diabetes.

This clone was detected a few times. J is TRBJ1-1 and V is TRBV10-2; no clear D. The V and J ends lost 3 bases and 4 bases respectively, with 3 bases between them. Germline assignment: CDR1 WSHSY and CDR2 SAAADI. This CDR3 comprises 11 residues. CDR3 DNA: TGCGCCAGCAGTGACCTCACTGAAGCTTTCTTT. This translates into CASSDLTEAFF.

This clone has just one count. The genes are TRBV5-1 and TRBJ2-1; 9 nucleotides agree with TRBD2. The V and J ends lost 1 base and 7 bases, in that order; junction bases with no gene match: 6. The CDR3 runs 15 residues. Germline CDR1 and CDR2: SGHRS and YFSETQ. CDR3 residues: CASSLTVAGGNEQFF. As DNA, the CDR3 is TGCGCCAGCAGCTTGACCGTTGCGGGAGGGAATGAGCAGTTCTTC.

Points on this clone: Other DNA sequences in this sample translate to the same CDR3. CDR3 sequence reads: CAWSVRQGYGYTF. The CDR3 DNA follows: TGTGCCTGGAGTGTCCGACAAGGCTATGGCTACACCTTC. The V gene is TRBV30, the J gene TRBJ1-2, with unresolved D. Trimming removed 0 bases at V and 4 bases at J, with 9 bases between. CDR3 size: 13 residues. Germline loops: CDR1 GTSNPN, CDR2 SVGIG (reference sequence). Using reference TRBV30 and TRBJ1-2 for the parts outside the CDR3, the full variable domain is SQTIHQWPATLVQPVGSPLSLECTVEGTSNPNLYWYRQAAGRGLQLLFYSVGIGQISSEVPQNLSASRPQDRQFILSSKKLLLSDSGFYLCAWSVRQGYGYTFGSGTRLTVV.

The V and J genes are TRBV7-2 and TRBJ2-7; no clear D. The CDR3 extends over 13 amino acids. Germline CDR1 is SGHTA and CDR2 is FQGNSA. The V end was cut by 1 base, the J end by 3 bases, with 7 bases between. In DNA form, the CDR3 reads TGTGCCAGCAGCTTAGATCCCCTCTACGAGCAGTACTTC. The encoded protein is CASSLDPLYEQYF.

This clone appeared a few times. This chain joins TRBV30 and TRBJ2-7; tentatively, D is TRBD1 (5 bases). The CDR3 is 12 residues long. V was clipped by 1 base and J by 5 bases, with 9 bases between them. The germline gives CDR1 GTSNPN, CDR2 SVGIG (reference sequence). The CDR3 coding sequence is TGTGCCTGGAGTGCAGGGAATAACGAGCAGTACTTC. This translates into CAWSAGNNEQYF.

There are a few counts of this clone. The V gene is TRBV28, the J gene TRBJ2-7; TRBD2 agrees at 10 bases. CDR1 and CDR2 (germline): MDHEN, SYDVKM. Trimming cost V 5 bases and J 2 bases; bases outside gene matches: 3. This CDR3 is built from 14 residues. CDR3 coding DNA: TGTGCCAGCAGTGCTAGCGGGAGCACCTACGAGCAGTACTTC. It is translated as CASSASGSTYEQYF.

Concerning this clone itself: The same CDR3 arises from other DNA sequences in this sample as well. The chain uses TRBV23-1 and TRBJ2-1, with D maybe TRBD2 (5 bases). TRBV23-1 falls under the ORF class, with uncertain function. V gave up 0 bases and J gave up 0 bases, with 6 bases separating them. The CDR3 length is 15 residues. CDR3: CASSQSGSSYNEQFF. The CDR3 DNA reads as TGCGCCAGCAGTCAATCAGGGAGCTCCTACAATGAGCAGTTCTTC.

The chain recombines TRBV29-1 with TRBJ1-2; a possible D gene is TRBD1 (5 bases). This CDR3 is 14 amino acids long. The germline V gene encodes CDR1 SQVTM and CDR2 ANQGSEA. V was cut by 0 bases and J by 4 bases, with 12 bases left in between. DNA of the CDR3: TGCAGCGTTGAAGATCCGTTCGGGGCCTATGGCTACACCTTC. This codes for CSVEDPFGAYGYTF.

The J gene is TRBJ2-1, the V gene TRBV30; D remains ambiguous. CDR1 is GTSNPN and CDR2 is SVGIG in the germline V gene (reference sequence). CDR3 size: 11 residues. The V gene lost 5 bases and the J gene lost 4 bases, with 6 bases spanning the gap. CDR3 DNA sequence: TGTGCCTGGGCAGCTTACAATGAGCAGTTCTTC. Protein sequence: CAWAAYNEQFF.

The genes are TRBV5-1 and TRBJ2-4; the match to TRBD2 covers 11 bases. This CDR3 is 15 amino acids long. CDR1 is SGHRS and CDR2 is YFSETQ in the germline V gene. The junction had 4 bases not matched to a gene; V was cut back by 2 bases and J by 6 bases. CDR3 coding DNA: TGCGCCAGCAGCTTTACCGGGACTAGCGGAAACATTCAGTACTTC. Encoded protein: CASSFTGTSGNIQYF.

This clone came up a few times. This chain links TRBV25-1 with TRBJ2-3; unclear D gene. The V end lost 1 base, the J end lost 0 bases, and 8 bases lay between the germline ends. This CDR3 spans 15 amino acids. The germline gives CDR1 MGHDK, CDR2 SYGVNS. The CDR3 DNA is TGTGCCAGCAGTGAATCAACGGTTAGCACAGATACGCAGTATTTT. Amino acid sequence: CASSESTVSTDTQYF.

V and J are TRBV29-1 and TRBJ2-7, with 8 positions matching TRBD1. The junction had 9 bases not matched to a gene; V was cut back by 6 bases and J by 2 bases. CDR3 size: 14 residues. The V gene's germline CDR1 is SQVTM and CDR2 ANQGSEA. CDR3 residues: CSVAARQGTYEQYF. The CDR3, as DNA: TGCAGCGTAGCCGCTAGACAGGGGACCTACGAGCAGTACTTC.

This clone was found a few times. V gene TRBV2 combines with J gene TRBJ2-3; tentative D call: TRBD1 (5 bases). Trimming cost V 7 bases and J 2 bases, with 10 bases left between them. CDR1 SNHLY and CDR2 FYNNEI come from the germline V gene. The CDR3 loop spans 13 amino acids. CDR3 sequence reads: CASKGIPTDTQYF. The CDR3 nucleotides read TGTGCCAGCAAGGGGATCCCCACAGATACGCAGTATTTT.

A few counts support this clone. V usage is TRBV4-1 and J usage is TRBJ2-7, with 11 bases fitting TRBD1. This CDR3 region has 15 residues. Germline-derived CDR1 and CDR2 are MGHRA and YSYEKL. Trimming removed 2 bases from V and 2 bases from J; junction bases left unmatched: 2. In DNA, the CDR3 is TGCGCCAGCAGCCAACAGGGACAGGGGGCCTACGAGCAGTACTTC. Protein product: CASSQQGQGAYEQYF.

This chain uses TRBV11-2 with TRBJ2-5; possible D gene TRBD2, 5 bases. The germline gives CDR1 SGHAT, CDR2 FQNNGV. The V end was cut by 2 bases, the J end by 9 bases, with 13 bases between. CDR3 length equals 13 residues. In DNA, the CDR3 is TGTGCCAGCAGCTTACTACTAGAATCGGCCCAGTACTTC. Its protein is CASSLLLESAQYF.

The V call is TRBV15, the J call TRBJ2-7, with D perhaps matching TRBD1 (7 bases). Germline lookup yields CDR1 LNHNV and CDR2 YYDKDF (reference sequence). The CDR3 is made up of 15 amino acids. V lost 5 bases, J lost 2 bases, and 16 bases lay in between. Here the CDR3 reads CATSGGTAPAYEQYF. The CDR3 bases are TGTGCCACCAGCGGAGGGACAGCCCCGGCCTACGAGCAGTACTTC.

This clone has a handful of counts. This sequence joins TRBV15 and TRBJ1-1; 10 nucleotides agree with TRBD1. Per the germline V gene, CDR1 is LNHNV and CDR2 is YYDKDF (reference sequence). V dropped 1 base and J dropped 4; count of bases not matched to a gene: 3. This CDR3 is built from 15 residues. DNA for the CDR3: TGTGCCACCAGCAGAGCCGGGACAGGGGTCACTGAAGCTTTCTTT. This codes for CATSRAGTGVTEAFF.

This clone was seen only a few times. The rearrangement links TRBV29-1 to TRBJ1-3, with 8 bases fitting TRBD1. The CDR3 contains 13 residues. Germline V gene sequence: CDR1 SQVTM, CDR2 ANQGSEA. After removal of 4 bases from V and 8 bases from J, the junction contained 7 bases not matched to a gene. The CDR3 protein is CSVAGQEGYTIYF. In DNA form, the CDR3 reads TGCAGCGTTGCGGGACAGGAAGGATACACCATATATTTT.

The rearrangement uses TRBV2 and TRBJ1-5; D ambiguous. V lost 6 bases, J lost 2 bases, and 11 bases lay in between. Germline V gives CDR1 SNHLY, CDR2 FYNNEI. CDR3 size: 14 residues. Here the CDR3 DNA reads TGTGCCAGCAGCCGTGACGGTGGCAATCAGCCCCAGCATTTT. This codes for CASSRDGGNQPQHF.

There are a few counts of this clone. V and J are TRBV29-1 and TRBJ2-4, with D hard to call. CDR3 length: 13 amino acids. V lost 6 bases, J lost 1 base, and 10 bases lay in between. Per germline, CDR1 SQVTM and CDR2 ANQGSEA. CDR3 in DNA: TGCAGCGTGGGCTTAGGGGCCAAAAACATTCAGTACTTC. It is translated as CSVGLGAKNIQYF.

The chain links TRBV23-1 to TRBJ2-7; no reliable D call. TRBV23-1 is an ORF for which the function is uncertain. Trimming left V 6 bases short and J 0 bases short, with 12 bases between. The CDR3 sequence is 14 residues long. The CDR3 DNA reads TGCGCCAGCAGCCCCGGGCTGCCCTCCTACGAGCAGTACTTC. It translates to CASSPGLPSYEQYF.

V is TRBV19 and J is TRBJ2-1, with D hard to call. The germline V gene encodes CDR1 LNHDA and CDR2 SQIVND (reference sequence). The CDR3 spans 14 residues. V gave up 3 bases and J gave up 14 bases, with 20 bases separating them. The CDR3 DNA reads as TGTGCCAGTAGTATCGCGGCAGACGGGCTTTCGAAGTTCTTC. It codes for CASSIAADGLSKFF.

This clone was counted only a few times. The chain couples TRBV5-6 to TRBJ2-5, with 9 bases that match TRBD2. The germline gives CDR1 SGHDT, CDR2 YYEEEE. CDR3 size: 14 residues. J lost 4 bases, V lost 4 bases, and 5 bases had no gene match. The chain's CDR3 is CASSGISGRETQYF. The CDR3 DNA reads TGTGCCAGCAGCGGAATTAGCGGGAGAGAGACCCAGTACTTC.